Listed below are T cell receptor beta chains from one sample, sequenced in a study of blood T cells in healthy people across ages. TCRdb itself ran the 5' RACE reads through MiXCR, one entry per CDR3 protein. The data show over a million distinct CDR3 sequences, more than 40% seen once. Sequencing was carried out using blood. The receptor set was obtained from a woman aged 55-69 years in good health. Each CDR3 is given with its conserved first and last residue. D genes are given only for firm matches. Clone size is shown for a subset of rows, as once, few, many or a class of expanded clone.

J gene,V gene,D gene,clone size,CDR3 protein,CDR3 DNA
TRBJ2-7,TRBV14,TRBD2,-,CASSPLAGDALIYEQYF,TGTGCCAGCAGCCCGTTAGCGGGAGACGCACTTATATACGAGCAGTACTTC
TRBJ2-1,TRBV5-8,TRBD2,-,CASSVAGGPNLNEQFF,TGTGCCAGCAGCGTCGCGGGAGGGCCGAATTTAAATGAGCAGTTCTTC
TRBJ2-5,TRBV2,TRBD1,-,CASSAWTGRETQYF,TGTGCCAGCAGTGCCTGGACAGGCCGGGAGACCCAGTACTTC
TRBJ2-7,TRBV20-1,-,few,CSARDPQQGQYF,TGCAGTGCTAGAGATCCCCAACAGGGGCAGTACTTC
TRBJ2-3,TRBV25-1,-,-,CASSDRTRGRADTQYF,TGTGCCAGCAGTGACCGGACTAGGGGGAGGGCAGATACGCAGTATTTT
TRBJ2-7,TRBV21-1,-,once,CASSNEKKCPKLHSYEQYF,TGTGCCAGCAGCAATGAGAAAAAGTGCCCCAAATTACACTCCTACGAGCAGTACTTC
TRBJ2-3,TRBV15,-,-,CATSTRTRTDTQYF,TGTGCCACCAGCACACGAACCAGAACAGATACGCAGTATTTT
TRBJ2-1,TRBV29-1,TRBD1,-,CSVRTGGRYNEQFF,TGCAGCGTTCGGACAGGGGGTCGATACAATGAGCAGTTCTTC
TRBJ2-7,TRBV28,-,few,CASSPQLVRSSYEQYF,TGTGCCAGCAGTCCCCAGCTAGTCCGCTCTTCCTACGAGCAGTACTTC
TRBJ2-7,TRBV4-1,-,once,CASSSETNAPYEQYF,TGCGCCAGCAGCTCAGAGACTAACGCGCCCTACGAGCAGTACTTC
TRBJ1-1,TRBV18,TRBD1,-,CASSPRPIGQGVTEAFF,TGTGCCAGCTCACCACGCCCAATTGGACAGGGTGTCACTGAAGCTTTCTTT
TRBJ1-1,TRBV20-1,TRBD1,-,CSARGDRGSGTEAFF,TGCAGTGCGCGAGGGGACAGGGGATCGGGGACTGAAGCTTTCTTT
TRBJ2-1,TRBV4-2,TRBD2,-,CASSNFLGGAYNEQFF,TGTGCCAGCTCGAATTTCCTCGGGGGGGCTTATAATGAGCAGTTCTTC
TRBJ2-3,TRBV20-1,TRBD2,-,CSAGGALAGVTDTQYF,TGCAGTGCCGGCGGGGCACTAGCGGGGGTCACAGATACGCAGTATTTT
TRBJ2-3,TRBV27,TRBD1,-,CASSLRDRHKDTQYF,TGTGCCAGCAGTTTAAGGGACAGACATAAGGATACGCAGTATTTT
TRBJ2-1,TRBV29-1,-,-,CSVELGTRFF,TGCAGCGTTGAACTGGGGACACGGTTCTTC
TRBJ2-2,TRBV10-2,TRBD2,-,CASSEGLAGGPPGELFF,TGCGCCAGCAGTGAAGGACTAGCGGGAGGGCCTCCCGGGGAGCTGTTTTTT
TRBJ2-5,TRBV4-2,TRBD2,-,CASSQASGRNQETQYF,TGTGCCAGCAGCCAAGCCAGCGGGAGGAACCAAGAGACCCAGTACTTC
TRBJ1-2,TRBV21-1,-,-,CASSRRTGGVYGYTF,TGTGCCAGCAGCAGGCGAACAGGTGGCGTCTATGGCTACACCTTC
TRBJ2-3,TRBV11-2,-,few,CASSLDRGTYTQYF,TGTGCCAGCAGCTTAGATAGAGGCACTTATACGCAGTATTTT
TRBJ2-1,TRBV7-2,-,few,CASSPNAAYNEQFF,TGTGCCAGCAGCCCCAATGCTGCGTACAATGAGCAGTTCTTC
TRBJ2-7,TRBV3-1,TRBD2,-,CASSPTLAGNEQYF,TGTGCCAGCAGCCCCACCCTAGCGGGAAACGAGCAGTACTTC
TRBJ2-5,TRBV20-1,TRBD1,-,CSARAYRGQETQYF,TGCAGTGCTAGGGCCTACAGGGGCCAAGAGACCCAGTACTTC
TRBJ2-7,TRBV11-2,-,-,CASSSVRGRGEQYF,TGTGCCAGCAGTAGCGTCAGGGGTCGAGGCGAGCAGTACTTC
TRBJ2-4,TRBV20-1,-,few,CSARMGKNIQYF,TGCAGTGCCCGAATGGGGAAAAACATTCAGTACTTC
TRBJ2-5,TRBV25-1,TRBD1,few,CASSEPKGQGETQYF,TGTGCCAGCAGTGAACCTAAGGGACAGGGAGAGACCCAGTACTTC
TRBJ1-2,TRBV9,TRBD1,few,CASSVAGGEGYTF,TGTGCCAGCAGCGTAGCAGGGGGCGAAGGCTACACCTTC
TRBJ2-1,TRBV27,-,-,CASGTRGYNEQFF,TGTGCCAGCGGGACTCGAGGGTACAATGAGCAGTTCTTC
TRBJ2-3,TRBV7-6,TRBD1,-,CASSPLPFGQGTDTQYF,TGTGCCAGCAGCCCACTACCCTTCGGACAGGGGACAGATACGCAGTATTTT